The 7 T cell receptor beta chains below come from one sample, sequenced in a study of OX40 agonist ivuxolimab in advanced cancers. Generated by immunoSEQ multiplex PCR, the TCRdb table keeps only in-frame clones and is missing some. The repertoire holds approximately 80,000 clones, with more than 90% as singletons. Sample: CD4+ or CD8+ T cells sorted from blood, taken in a trial of the OX40 agonist ivuxolimab. The source is an adult with an advanced solid tumor such as melanoma, head and neck, liver or kidney cancer.

This clone was recorded once. The CDR3: CAWEGGLARWRTGELFF. In nucleotides, the CDR3 is TGTGCCTGGGAGGGGGGACTAGCCCGATGGAGAACCGGGGAGCTGTTTTTT. The chain carries TRBV30 and TRBJ2-2, with 9 bases lining up with TRBD2. Per germline, CDR1 GTSNPN and CDR2 SVGIG (reference sequence). V lost 5 bases and J lost 5; bases outside the gene matches: 15. The CDR3 has 17 amino acids.

The chain recombines TRBV4-1 with TRBJ1-6; 7 nucleotides agree with TRBD1. This CDR3 region has 15 residues. Germline lookup yields CDR1 MGHRA and CDR2 YSYEKL. The V segment lost 5 bases and the J segment 8 bases; nucleotides outside the gene matches: 9. CDR3 sequence: CASSSTGTADSPLHF. DNA of the CDR3: TGCGCCAGCAGCTCTACCGGGACAGCCGATTCACCCCTCCACTTT.

The chain employs TRBV5-1 and TRBJ1-2; D is unclear. The CDR3 contains 14 residues. V was clipped by 4 bases and J by 2 bases, with 12 bases between them. Germline V lookup: CDR1 SGHRS, CDR2 YFSETQ. CDR3 nucleotides: TGCGCCAGCAGCAACCCGACGGAAAACTATGGCTACACCTTC. Amino acid sequence: CASSNPTENYGYTF.

The chain has TRBV27 and TRBJ1-2; D possibly corresponds to TRBD1 (6 bases). Trimming left V 7 bases short and J 3 bases short, with 18 bases between. The CDR3 is 15 amino acids. In germline, CDR1 is MNHEY, CDR2 SMNVEV (reference sequence). The DNA for the CDR3 is TGTGCCAGCAAAAAGTTTAGGGGGAGCGACTATGGCTACACCTTC. Its translation is CASKKFRGSDYGYTF.

This chain links TRBV7-8 with TRBJ2-3; 11 bases agree with TRBD2. The CDR3 runs to 17 residues. Trimming removed 5 bases from V and 0 bases from J; junction bases left unmatched: 7. CDR1 is SGHVS, CDR2 FQNEAQ, per germline. The CDR3 region is CASSDIGTSGSTDTQYF. In DNA form, the CDR3 reads TGTGCCAGCAGCGATATCGGGACTAGCGGTAGCACAGATACGCAGTATTTT.

The V call is TRBV5-1, the J call TRBJ2-2; TRBD2 matches at 10 bases. Per germline, CDR1 SGHRS and CDR2 YFSETQ. With 4 bases clipped from V and 6 bases from J, the junction kept 12 bases outside the gene matches. This CDR3 region has 17 residues. The CDR3 nucleotides read TGCGCCAGCAGCCCAGTAACTAGCGGGATAAGGGCCGGGGAGCTGTTTTTT. It encodes CASSPVTSGIRAGELFF.

A few counts support this clone. One junction end does not reproduce the germline sequence, and a read error may be involved. V and J are TRBV6-1 and TRBJ2-7; 7 positions match TRBD2. There are 14 residues in the CDR3. Germline V gene lookup returns CDR1 MNHNS and CDR2 SASEGT. CDR3 nucleotides: TGTGCCAGCAGTTTCCGGGACGGAGGACTAGGACGGCACTTC. Translating it yields CASSFRDGGLGRHF.